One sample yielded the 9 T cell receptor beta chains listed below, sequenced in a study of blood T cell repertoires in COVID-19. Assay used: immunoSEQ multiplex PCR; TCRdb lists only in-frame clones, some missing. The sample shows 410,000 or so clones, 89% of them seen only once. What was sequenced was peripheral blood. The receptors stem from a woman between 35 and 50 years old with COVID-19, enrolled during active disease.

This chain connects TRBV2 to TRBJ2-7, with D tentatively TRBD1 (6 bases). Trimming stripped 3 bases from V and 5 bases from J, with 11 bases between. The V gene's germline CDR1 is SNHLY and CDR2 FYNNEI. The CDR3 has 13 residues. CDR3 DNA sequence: TGTGCCAGCAGTGAGCAGGGGATGGACGAGCAGTACTTC. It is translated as CASSEQGMDEQYF. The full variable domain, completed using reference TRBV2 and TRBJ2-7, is EPEVTQTPSHQVTQMGQEVILRCVPISNHLYFYWYRQILGQKVEFLVSFYNNEISEKSEIFDDQFSVERPDGSNFTLKIRSTKLEDSAMYFCASSEQGMDEQYFGPGTRLTVT.

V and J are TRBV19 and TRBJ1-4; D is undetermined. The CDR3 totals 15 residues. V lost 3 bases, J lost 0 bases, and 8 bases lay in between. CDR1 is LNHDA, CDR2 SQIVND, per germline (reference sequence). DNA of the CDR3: TGTGCCAGTAGTATGAACGGGGCAACTAATGAAAAACTGTTTTTT. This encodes CASSMNGATNEKLFF.

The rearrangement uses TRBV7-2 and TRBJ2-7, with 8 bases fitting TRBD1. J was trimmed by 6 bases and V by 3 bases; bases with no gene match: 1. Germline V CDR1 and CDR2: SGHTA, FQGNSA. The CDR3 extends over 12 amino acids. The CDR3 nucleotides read TGTGCCAGCAGCTTTACAGGGGGCGAGCAGTACTTC. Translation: CASSFTGGEQYF. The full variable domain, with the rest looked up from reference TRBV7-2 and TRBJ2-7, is GAGVSQSPSNKVTEKGKDVELRCDPISGHTALYWYRQSLGQGLEFLIYFQGNSAPDKSGLPSDRFSAERTGGSVSTLTIQRTQQEDSAVYLCASSFTGGEQYFGPGTRLTVT.

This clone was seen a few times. The DNA for the CDR3 is TGTGCCAGCAGCGTAGGGGACAGGCACACTGAAGCTTTCTTT. Amino acid sequence: CASSVGDRHTEAFF. This chain connects TRBV9 to TRBJ1-1; 8 positions agree with TRBD1. V lost 0 bases to trimming and J lost 3 bases; unmatched junction nucleotides: 1. CDR3 size: 14 residues. CDR1 is SGDLS and CDR2 is YYNGEE in the germline V gene.

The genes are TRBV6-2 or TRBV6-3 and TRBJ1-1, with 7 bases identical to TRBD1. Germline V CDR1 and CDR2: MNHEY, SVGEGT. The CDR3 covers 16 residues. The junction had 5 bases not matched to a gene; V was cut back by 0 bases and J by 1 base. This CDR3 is CASSYSWGQPNTEAFF. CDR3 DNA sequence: TGTGCCAGCAGTTACTCGTGGGGACAGCCGAACACTGAAGCTTTCTTT.

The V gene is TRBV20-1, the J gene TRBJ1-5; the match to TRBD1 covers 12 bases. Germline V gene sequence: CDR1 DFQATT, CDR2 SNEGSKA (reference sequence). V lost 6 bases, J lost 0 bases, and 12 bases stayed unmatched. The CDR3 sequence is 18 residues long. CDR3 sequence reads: CSASQGQGATYSNQPQHF. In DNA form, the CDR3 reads TGCAGTGCAAGTCAGGGACAGGGGGCCACCTATAGCAATCAGCCCCAGCATTTT.

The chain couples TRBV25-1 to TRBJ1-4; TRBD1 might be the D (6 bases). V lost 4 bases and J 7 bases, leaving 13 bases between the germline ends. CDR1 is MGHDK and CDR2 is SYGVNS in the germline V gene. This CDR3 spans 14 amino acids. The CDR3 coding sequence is TGTGCCAGCAGTGGGCAGGGGCGTTCTGAAAAACTGTTTTTT. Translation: CASSGQGRSEKLFF.

The chain's CDR3 is CASSLAQGIYGYTF. CDR3 nucleotides: TGTGCCAGCAGCTTGGCCCAGGGAATCTATGGCTACACCTTC. The chain uses TRBV5-5 and TRBJ1-2; D possibly corresponds to TRBD1 (5 bases). CDR3 size: 14 residues. Germline CDR1 and CDR2: SGHKS and YYEKEE (reference sequence). Trimming removed 0 bases at V and 4 bases at J, with 10 bases between.

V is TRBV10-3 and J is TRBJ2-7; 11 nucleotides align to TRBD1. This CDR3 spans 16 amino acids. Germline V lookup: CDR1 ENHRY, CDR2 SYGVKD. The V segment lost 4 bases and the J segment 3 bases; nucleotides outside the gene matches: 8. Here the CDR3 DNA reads TGTGCCATCAGTGTGTCGGGACAGGGGGTATTCTACGAGCAGTACTTC. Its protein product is CAISVSGQGVFYEQYF.